One sample yielded the 14 T cell receptor beta chains listed below, sequenced in a study of CD8 T cells in Susac syndrome. With random hexamers, reverse transcription was performed on about 0.5 to 1 ug of RNA. TCRdb ran MiXCR on the immunoSEQ multiplex PCR reads and lists one entry per CDR3 protein. This table holds a few hundred thousand distinct CDR3 sequences, roughly nine tenths found once. The specimen was CD8+ T cells from PBMCs. The receptor set was obtained from a human donor with multiple sclerosis.

The chain couples TRBV7-9 to TRBJ2-7; D is uncertain. The germline V gene encodes CDR1 SEHNR and CDR2 FQNEAQ (reference sequence). V gave up 2 bases and J gave up 3 bases, with 11 bases separating them. The CDR3 is 14 residues long. The CDR3 sequence: CASSLPFPDYEQYF. The CDR3, as DNA: TGTGCCAGCAGCTTACCTTTCCCCGACTACGAGCAGTACTTC.

The chain has TRBV7-9 and TRBJ2-3, with unresolved D. CDR1 SEHNR and CDR2 FQNEAQ come from the germline V gene (reference sequence). Trimming stripped 5 bases from V and 4 bases from J, with 7 bases between. This CDR3 region has 12 residues. CDR3 sequence (DNA): TGTGCCAGCAGCCGGTCCGCAGATACGCAGTATTTT. This gives the protein CASSRSADTQYF.

The chain couples TRBV7-9 to TRBJ2-2, with D hard to call. The germline V gene has CDR1 SEHNR and CDR2 FQNEAQ (reference sequence). V lost 0 bases and J lost 0, with 5 bases in between. CDR3 length: 15 amino acids. As DNA, the CDR3 is TGTGCCAGCAGCTTAGCGGATACGAACACCGGGGAGCTGTTTTTT. Translated: CASSLADTNTGELFF.

This clonotype is a singleton in its sample. The chain couples TRBV5-1 to TRBJ2-7; 7 nucleotides line up with TRBD2. The CDR3 consists of 15 residues. Germline-derived CDR1 and CDR2 are SGHRS and YFSETQ. J was trimmed by 5 bases and V by 0 bases; bases with no gene match: 8. CDR3 bases: TGCGCCAGCAGCTTGGGGGACTCCCGGGGGGACGAGCAGTACTTC. Translating gives CASSLGDSRGDEQYF.

The chain has TRBV27 and TRBJ2-1; a weak D match, TRBD2 (6 bases). CDR3 size: 18 residues. Germline CDR1 and CDR2: MNHEY and SMNVEV (reference sequence). Trimming took off 4 bases at V and 7 bases at J, with 26 bases between the two ends. The CDR3 sequence: CASSSQRTRGNVRNEQFF. CDR3 sequence (DNA): TGTGCCAGCAGTTCCCAGCGGACCCGCGGGAACGTACGGAATGAGCAGTTCTTC.

J is TRBJ2-3 and V is TRBV24-1; the D is unclear. The germline V and J ends were trimmed by 0 bases and 0 bases, with 6 bases remaining between them. CDR1 KGHDR and CDR2 SFDVKD come from the germline V gene. The length of the CDR3 is 15 residues. This CDR3 is CATSDLPSSTDTQYF. CDR3 coding DNA: TGTGCCACCAGTGATTTGCCGTCTAGCACAGATACGCAGTATTTT.

The CDR3 nucleotides read TGCAGCGGCTGGACAGTCGGGCCCGGGAAGGTCGAGACCCAGTACTTC. It yields the protein CSGWTVGPGKVETQYF. This rearrangement joins TRBV29-1 to TRBJ2-5, with D perhaps matching TRBD1 (6 bases). The germline CDR1 and CDR2 sequences are SQVTM and ANQGSEA. CDR3 size: 16 residues. The ends were cut back, 7 bases at V and 5 bases at J, with 26 bases in the middle.

The V call is TRBV9, the J call TRBJ2-5, with 11 bases fitting TRBD1. The CDR3 length is 15 residues. CDR1 is SGDLS, CDR2 YYNGEE, per germline. Trimming at V came to 0 bases and at J to 5 bases, leaving 3 bases not matched to a gene. In DNA, the CDR3 is TGTGCCAGCAGCGTAGGGGACAGGGGGTGGGAGACCCAGTACTTC. This codes for CASSVGDRGWETQYF.

This clonotype was seen just once. This sequence joins TRBV2 and TRBJ2-1, with TRBD2 as a possible D gene (6 bases). The CDR3 is 15 amino acids. CDR1 and CDR2 (germline): SNHLY, FYNNEI. Trimming removed 6 bases from V and 3 bases from J, with 15 bases in between. This chain's CDR3 is CASRTSPRGYNEQFF. The DNA for the CDR3 is TGTGCCAGCAGGACTAGTCCCCGAGGCTACAATGAGCAGTTCTTC.

This sequence joins TRBV9 and TRBJ1-1, with TRBD1 as a possible D gene (6 bases). V lost 1 base, J lost 1 base, and 20 bases lay in between. The CDR3 extends over 18 amino acids. Per the germline V gene, CDR1 is SGDLS and CDR2 is YYNGEE. The CDR3 region is CASSVPTGGGRPNTEAFF. Here the CDR3 DNA reads TGTGCCAGCAGCGTACCCACGGGTGGGGGCAGGCCGAACACTGAAGCTTTCTTT.

V is TRBV19 and J is TRBJ1-1; D gene ambiguous. The V end lost 3 bases, the J end lost 7 bases, and 21 bases lay between the germline ends. The CDR3 runs 16 residues. CDR1 is LNHDA and CDR2 is SQIVND in the germline V gene (reference sequence). This chain's CDR3 is CASSIIVAVGPYEAFF. The CDR3 DNA reads TGTGCCAGTAGTATCATCGTGGCCGTCGGACCTTATGAAGCTTTCTTT. Full variable domain (missing parts from reference TRBV19 and TRBJ1-1): DGGITQSPKYLFRKEGQNVTLSCEQNLNHDAMYWYRQDPGQGLRLIYYSQIVNDFQKGDIAEGYSVSREKKESFPLTVTSAQKNPTAFYLCASSIIVAVGPYEAFFGQGTRLTVV.

The chain links TRBV16 to TRBJ1-1, with TRBD1 matching over 10 bases. V lost 3 bases, J lost 7 bases, and 2 bases stayed unmatched. This CDR3 spans 13 amino acids. Germline values: CDR1 KGHSY, CDR2 FQNENV. CDR3 nucleotide sequence: TGTGCCAGCAGCCACAGGGACAGGGGTGAAGCTTTCTTT. Residues: CASSHRDRGEAFF.

The CDR3 sequence is CASSFSGLRHPNTEAFF. Written as DNA, the CDR3 is TGTGCCAGCAGTTTTTCCGGTTTGAGACATCCGAACACTGAAGCTTTCTTT. J is TRBJ1-1 and V is TRBV12-3 or TRBV12-4; D unresolved. The CDR3 spans 17 residues. V shed 3 bases and J shed 1 base, with 18 bases lying between them.

V gene TRBV19 combines with J gene TRBJ1-1; D is uncertain. V lost 3 bases, J lost 1 base, and 18 bases lay in between. Germline V lookup: CDR1 LNHDA, CDR2 SQIVND (reference sequence). This CDR3 has 17 residues. CDR3 bases: TGTGCCAGTAGTATTAGGCAGAGGATCCTGAGGAACACTGAAGCTTTCTTT. It yields the protein CASSIRQRILRNTEAFF.